Listed here are 11 T cell receptor beta chains from one sample, sequenced in a study of T cells in Graves' hyperthyroidism and ophthalmopathy. TCR beta CDR3 sequences were amplified from RNA transcripts. RT-PCR in the first round (using the HTBI primer set) targeted the TCR CDR3. TCRdb re-derived calls from the multiplex PCR reads in MiXCR, one entry per CDR3 protein. Among about 400,000 distinct CDR3 sequences listed, approximately 14% were seen once. The sequencing sample was made of blood. These receptors all stem from a woman under 30 with Graves' hyperthyroidism.

V is TRBV5-1 and J is TRBJ2-2; D unresolved. There are 17 residues in the CDR3. Between the trimmed V and J ends, which lost 0 bases and 5 bases, there was a span of 17 bases. From germline, CDR1 is SGHRS and CDR2 YFSETQ. CDR3: CASSLGQIDRWTGELFF. In DNA form, the CDR3 reads TGCGCCAGCAGCTTGGGGCAGATCGATCGTTGGACCGGGGAGCTGTTTTTT.

The table lists this clonotype with many counts. The rearrangement uses TRBV6-1 and TRBJ1-1; no definite D call. V was shortened by 5 bases and J by 4 bases, with 14 bases between the two germline ends. Germline V gives CDR1 MNHNS, CDR2 SASEGT. CDR3 length equals 14 residues. The CDR3 bases are TGTGCCAGCAGTTTCCCCGGGCGGCTCACTGAAGCTTTCTTT. This translates into CASSFPGRLTEAFF.

This clonotype appeared a few times. DNA of the CDR3: TGTGCCAGCAGCCAGGACAAGAGTTACGAGCAGTACTTC. Protein: CASSQDKSYEQYF. The chain combines TRBV7-9 with TRBJ2-7; the D gene is possibly TRBD1 (5 bases). The CDR3 spans 13 residues. Looked up from germline, CDR1 is SEHNR and CDR2 is FQNEAQ (reference sequence). Trimming pared 5 bases from V and 4 bases from J, leaving 12 bases between.

In its sample, this clonotype was seen many times. The chain uses TRBV4-1 and TRBJ2-5; 8 bases map to TRBD2. The CDR3 is made up of 16 amino acids. In germline, CDR1 is MGHRA, CDR2 YSYEKL. The V gene end was trimmed by 6 bases and the J gene end by 0 bases; junction bases not matched to a gene: 9. CDR3 sequence (DNA): TGCGCCAGCAGTCCCCGGGGGGGCGAGTACCAAGAGACCCAGTACTTC. Translation gives CASSPRGGEYQETQYF.

This clonotype was counted only a few times. The V gene is TRBV5-6, the J gene TRBJ2-7, with TRBD2 matching over 16 bases. The junction had 8 bases not matched to a gene; V was cut back by 1 base and J by 1 base. The CDR3 is 19 residues long. CDR1 and CDR2 (germline): SGHDT, YYEEEE. The DNA for the CDR3 is TGTGCCAGCAGCTTGAGCCCGGGACTAGCGGGAGGGTGGTCCTACGAGCAGTACTTC. It encodes CASSLSPGLAGGWSYEQYF.

This clonotype was detected many times. Here the CDR3 reads CASSSIPLAGTDTQYF. The CDR3 region has the DNA TGTGCCAGCAGTTCTATACCCCTAGCGGGCACAGATACGCAGTATTTT. This sequence joins TRBV11-2 and TRBJ2-3; TRBD2 aligns across 7 bases. The CDR3 runs 16 residues. V gave up 6 bases and J gave up 1 base; unmatched junction bases: 10. Germline values: CDR1 SGHAT, CDR2 FQNNGV.

This clonotype was counted many times. This sequence joins TRBV13 and TRBJ1-2, with TRBD1 matching over 8 bases. Trimming took 5 bases from V and 5 from J; bases not matched to a gene: 7. Germline loops: CDR1 PRHDT, CDR2 FYEKMQ (reference sequence). The CDR3 contains 14 residues. The CDR3 bases are TGTGCCAGCAGCGATCAGGGGGCGCAATATGGCTACACCTTC. Translated: CASSDQGAQYGYTF.

This clonotype came up many times. CDR3 sequence: CAIMGQGTDTQYF. The DNA for the CDR3 is TGTGCCATCATGGGCCAGGGAACAGATACGCAGTATTTT. V and J are TRBV10-3 and TRBJ2-3; TRBD1 might be the D (5 bases). V lost 7 bases and J lost 3, with 11 bases in between. The CDR3 runs 13 residues. Germline V CDR1 and CDR2: ENHRY, SYGVKD.

This clonotype came up a few times. The rearrangement joins TRBV4-2 to TRBJ1-5; 10 bases agree with TRBD1. Germline V lookup: CDR1 LGHNA, CDR2 YNFKEQ. The CDR3 totals 18 residues. V shed 4 bases and J 5 bases; nucleotides not matched to a gene: 14. This CDR3 is CASSLDPRLTGGDQPQHF. The CDR3 DNA follows: TGTGCCAGCAGCCTCGATCCTCGCCTGACAGGGGGCGATCAGCCCCAGCATTTT.

In this sample, this clonotype turned up a few times. A much more abundant neighbour one base away suggests this may be a read error. The chain is built from TRBV12-3 or TRBV12-4 and TRBJ1-1; D is unresolved. The CDR3 extends over 13 amino acids. The CDR3 here is CASSFGGRIEVFF. The DNA for the CDR3 is TGTGCCAGCAGTTTCGGAGGGAGAATTGAAGTTTTCTTT.

The chain employs TRBV20-1 and TRBJ1-2, with D uncertain. The CDR3 contains 13 residues. Germline V gives CDR1 DFQATT, CDR2 SNEGSKA (reference sequence). The V gene lost 1 base and the J gene lost 8 bases, with 14 bases spanning the gap. This CDR3 is CSARGWTAPGYTF. As DNA, the CDR3 is TGCAGTGCTAGAGGCTGGACGGCCCCCGGCTACACCTTC.